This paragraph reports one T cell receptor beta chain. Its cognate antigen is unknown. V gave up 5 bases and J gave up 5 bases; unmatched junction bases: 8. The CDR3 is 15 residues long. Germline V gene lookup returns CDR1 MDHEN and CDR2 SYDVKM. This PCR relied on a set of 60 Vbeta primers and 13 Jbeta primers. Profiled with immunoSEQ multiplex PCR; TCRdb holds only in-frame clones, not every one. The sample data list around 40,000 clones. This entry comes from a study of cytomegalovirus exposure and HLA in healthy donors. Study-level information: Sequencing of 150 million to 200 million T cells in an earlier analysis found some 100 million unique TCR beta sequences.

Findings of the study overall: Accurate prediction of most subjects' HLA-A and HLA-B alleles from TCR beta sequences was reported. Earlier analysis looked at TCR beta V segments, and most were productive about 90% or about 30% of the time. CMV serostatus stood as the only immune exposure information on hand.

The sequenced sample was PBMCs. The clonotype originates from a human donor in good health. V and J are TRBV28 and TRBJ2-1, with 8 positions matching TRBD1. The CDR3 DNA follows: TGTGCCAGCAGTCAAGGGACAGGAGACGACAATGAGCAGTTCTTC. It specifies CASSQGTGDDNEQFF.